The 16 T cell receptor beta chains given below trace back to one sample, sequenced in a study of spatial heterogeneity in lung cancer. Via MiXCR, TCRdb re-called the 5' RACE reads, giving one row per CDR3 protein. This table holds about 25,000 distinct CDR3 sequences, just under 7% found once. The sample's time point: sample taken at primary tumor resection. Sequencing was performed on whole RNA extracted from tumor and nontumor lung tissue, or from frozen PBMC, and the material was left unsorted. The starting material was PBMCs, obtained at surgery. These receptors all stem from a male donor with early-stage non-small cell lung cancer.

V and J are TRBV10-3 and TRBJ2-5, with 9 bases fitting TRBD1. Germline loops: CDR1 ENHRY, CDR2 SYGVKD. This CDR3 has 15 amino acids. The J segment lost 5 bases and the V segment lost 2 bases, leaving 6 bases of the junction unmatched. CDR3 region: CAISERQGVFETQYF. Here the CDR3 DNA reads TGTGCCATCAGTGAGAGACAGGGGGTTTTTGAGACCCAGTACTTC.

This clonotype was seen at least ten times. The genes are TRBV28 and TRBJ2-3; 10 positions agree with TRBD1. V gave up 4 bases and J gave up 1 base; unmatched junction bases: 20. The germline gives CDR1 MDHEN, CDR2 SYDVKM. The CDR3 has 21 residues. The CDR3 coding sequence is TGTGCCAGCAGTTCCTTTACGACAGGGGGCGTTACAATAGCGGGCACAGATACGCAGTATTTT. Translated, it gives CASSSFTTGGVTIAGTDTQYF.

This clonotype was detected many times. The CDR3 protein is CASSVAMNTEAFF. Here the CDR3 DNA reads TGTGCCAGCAGTGTGGCTATGAACACTGAAGCTTTCTTT. The J gene is TRBJ1-1, the V gene TRBV2; D gene ambiguous. The CDR3 totals 13 residues. CDR1 and CDR2 from the germline V gene are SNHLY and FYNNEI. Trimming pared 4 bases from V and 0 bases from J, leaving 6 bases between.

A few counts support this clonotype. The chain has TRBV20-1 and TRBJ2-3; TRBD2 matches at 12 bases. Germline-derived CDR1 and CDR2 are DFQATT and SNEGSKA (reference sequence). V was clipped by 6 bases and J by 4 bases; unmatched bases: 8. CDR3 length equals 15 residues. CDR3 loop: CSAPGLAGIPDTQYF. In DNA, the CDR3 is TGCAGTGCACCCGGACTAGCGGGGATCCCAGATACGCAGTATTTT.

In this sample, this clonotype turned up a few times. This chain links TRBV9 with TRBJ2-5; D is ambiguous. The CDR3 has 15 residues. Germline assignment: CDR1 SGDLS and CDR2 YYNGEE. Between the trimmed V and J ends, which lost 0 bases and 2 bases, there was a span of 11 bases. The CDR3 sequence: CASSVGSHSQETQYF. Written as DNA, the CDR3 is TGTGCCAGCAGCGTAGGGTCCCACTCACAAGAGACCCAGTACTTC.

This clonotype was seen many times. The V gene is TRBV27, the J gene TRBJ2-1, with no clear D. CDR1 is MNHEY, CDR2 SMNVEV, per germline (reference sequence). This CDR3 comprises 12 residues. The V and J ends lost 6 bases and 9 bases respectively, with 12 bases between them. The CDR3 here is CASSLLASEQFF. The CDR3 region has the DNA TGTGCCAGCAGCCTCCTCGCATCTGAGCAGTTCTTC.

The sample holds many counts of this clonotype. This CDR3 is CASSLTPGRGEETQYF. The CDR3 DNA is TGTGCCAGCAGTTTAACACCGGGTCGAGGAGAAGAGACCCAGTACTTC. This rearrangement joins TRBV12-3 or TRBV12-4 to TRBJ2-5, with D unresolved. V was trimmed by 2 bases and J by 3 bases, leaving 16 bases between them. This CDR3 is built from 16 residues.

The chain carries TRBV6-2 or TRBV6-3 and TRBJ2-3; 7 bases align to TRBD2. This CDR3 has 15 residues. Germline assignment: CDR1 MNHEY and CDR2 SVGEGT. The trim removed 2 bases at V and 0 bases at J, leaving 2 bases unmatched. This CDR3 is CASSYAGVSTDTQYF. The DNA of the CDR3 is TGTGCCAGCAGTTACGCGGGAGTGAGCACAGATACGCAGTATTTT.

The chain couples TRBV15 to TRBJ2-4; 7 bases are a match to TRBD1. The CDR3 runs 15 residues. Unmatched junction bases numbered 4, after V lost 3 bases and J lost 2 bases. Germline lookup yields CDR1 LNHNV and CDR2 YYDKDF (reference sequence). The CDR3 sequence is CATSRRQGTKNIQYF. CDR3 DNA sequence: TGTGCCACCAGCAGGAGACAGGGCACCAAAAACATTCAGTACTTC. The variable domain in full, with the rest retrieved from reference TRBV15 and TRBJ2-4, is DAMVIQNPRYQVTQFGKPVTLSCSQTLNHNVMYWYQQKSSQAPKLLFHYYDKDFNNEADTPDNFQSRRPNTSFCFLDIRSPGLGDTAMYLCATSRRQGTKNIQYFGAGTRLSVL.

There are many counts of this clonotype. J is TRBJ2-1 and V is TRBV2; no clear D gene. Germline CDR1 reads SNHLY; CDR2 reads FYNNEI. V gave up 5 bases and J gave up 0 bases, with 11 bases separating them. The CDR3 length is 15 residues. The CDR3 sequence is CASSRSRSSYNEQFF. In DNA, the CDR3 is TGTGCCAGCAGTAGAAGCCGGAGCTCCTACAATGAGCAGTTCTTC.

This clonotype appeared many times. V is TRBV9 and J is TRBJ1-6, with D perhaps matching TRBD1 (5 bases). The CDR3 runs to 15 residues. From germline, CDR1 is SGDLS and CDR2 YYNGEE. Trimming took 3 bases from V and 0 from J, leaving 7 bases between them. For the CDR3, the DNA is TGTGCCAGCAGCGCAGGGTCCTCCTATAATTCACCCCTCCACTTT. It codes for CASSAGSSYNSPLHF. The full variable domain, in which reference TRBV9 and TRBJ1-6 provide the parts outside the CDR3, is DSGVTQTPKHLITATGQRVTLRCSPRSGDLSVYWYQQSLDQGLQFLIQYYNGEERAKGNILERFSAQQFPDLHSELNLSSLELGDSALYFCASSAGSSYNSPLHFGNGTRLTVT.

This clonotype was seen many times. This chain uses TRBV10-3 with TRBJ1-4; 7 bases map to TRBD1. J was trimmed by 8 bases and V by 2 bases; bases with no gene match: 5. The CDR3 covers 14 residues. From germline, CDR1 is ENHRY and CDR2 SYGVKD. The CDR3 is CAISEEQGREKLFF. The DNA for the CDR3 is TGTGCCATCAGTGAGGAACAGGGGAGAGAAAAACTGTTTTTT.

Many counts were recorded for this clonotype. The J gene is TRBJ2-1, the V gene TRBV5-1, with 8 bases aligning to TRBD2. Per germline, CDR1 SGHRS and CDR2 YFSETQ. This CDR3 region has 15 residues. Germline trimming cut 2 bases from V and 7 bases from J; bases unmatched to any gene: 8. The CDR3 region is CASSFEGTRRNEQFF. The DNA for the CDR3 is TGCGCCAGCAGCTTCGAAGGGACTAGACGAAATGAGCAGTTCTTC. Filled out from reference TRBV5-1 and TRBJ2-1, the complete variable domain reads KAGVTQTPRYLIKTRGQQVTLSCSPISGHRSVSWYQQTPGQGLQFLFEYFSETQRNKGNFPGRFSGRQFSNSRSEMNVSTLELGDSALYLCASSFEGTRRNEQFFGPGTRLTVL.

This clonotype was seen repeatedly, ten times or more. The CDR3 DNA sequence: TGTGCCATCAGTGAGTCGTCTCGGCGGCGAGAGACCCAGTACTTC. As protein: CAISESSRRRETQYF. V is TRBV10-3 and J is TRBJ2-5; no firm D call. Germline V gene lookup returns CDR1 ENHRY and CDR2 SYGVKD. Trimming pared 0 bases from V and 4 bases from J, leaving 12 bases between. The CDR3 spans 15 residues.

This clonotype was found a few times. The CDR3 spells CASSSIGENEKLFF. CDR3 coding DNA: TGTGCCAGCTCATCCATAGGGGAGAATGAAAAACTGTTTTTT. The chain has TRBV18 and TRBJ1-4, with a weak D call TRBD1 (5 bases). This CDR3 is built from 14 residues. The germline V gene encodes CDR1 KGHSH and CDR2 LQKENI. The ends were cut back, 5 bases at V and 5 bases at J, with 12 bases in the middle. The whole variable domain, filled in from reference TRBV18 and TRBJ1-4, reads NAGVMQNPRHLVRRRGQEARLRCSPMKGHSHVYWYRQLPEEGLKFMVYLQKENIIDESGMPKERFSAEFPKEGPSILRIQQVVRGDSAAYFCASSSIGENEKLFFGSGTQLSVL.

V gene TRBV12-3 or TRBV12-4 combines with J gene TRBJ1-4; 9 nucleotides match TRBD1. The trim removed 5 bases at V and 3 bases at J, leaving 1 base unmatched. The CDR3 extends over 14 amino acids. CDR3 coding DNA: TGTGCCAGCAGTCGGACAGGGGCTAATGAAAAACTGTTTTTT. This sequence encodes CASSRTGANEKLFF.